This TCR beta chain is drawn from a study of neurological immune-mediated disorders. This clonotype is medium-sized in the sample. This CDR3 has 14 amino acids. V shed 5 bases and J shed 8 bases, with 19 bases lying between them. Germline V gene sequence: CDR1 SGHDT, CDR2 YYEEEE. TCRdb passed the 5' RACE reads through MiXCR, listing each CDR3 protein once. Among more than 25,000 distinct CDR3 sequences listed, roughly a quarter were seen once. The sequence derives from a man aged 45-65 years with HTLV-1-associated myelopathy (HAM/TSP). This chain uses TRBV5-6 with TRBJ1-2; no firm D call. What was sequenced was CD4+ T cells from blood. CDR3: CASRPFVRTFGYTF. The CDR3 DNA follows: TGTGCCAGCAGGCCTTTCGTACGGACTTTCGGCTACACCTTC.